The 11 T cell receptor beta chains below were found in one sample sequenced in a study of blood T cells in healthy people across ages. A second roughly 7 to 12 cycle PCR used barcoded and J-beta primers. MiXCR, applied by TCRdb to the 5' RACE reads, yields one record per CDR3 protein. In the table there are approximately 690,000 distinct CDR3 sequences, 45% to 65% of which are singletons. The sample was blood. These TCRs come from a man between 60 and 75 years old in good health.

Notes on this clonotype: The junction shows a germline mismatch at one end, possibly a read error. V is TRBV4-2 and J is TRBJ2-3, with 9 bases matching TRBD2. Germline-derived CDR1 and CDR2 are LGHNA and YNFKEQ. This CDR3 is 18 amino acids long. The CDR3 bases are TGTGCCGGCAGCCAAGGGCGCGGGGGGGCCCCTAGCACAGATACGCAGTATTTT. As protein: CAGSQGRGGAPSTDTQYF.

As to this clonotype: This may be a read error: a much more frequent sequence differs by one nucleotide. The J gene is TRBJ2-1, the V gene TRBV7-2; D gene uncertain. Judging by the DNA end, TRBJ2-7 fits better; the J call may be wrong. Germline V gene lookup returns CDR1 SGHTA and CDR2 FQGNSA. This CDR3 contains 11 residues. This CDR3 is CASSTYNEQYF. The DNA of the CDR3 is TGTGCCAGCAGTACCTACAATGAGCAGTACTTC.

The chain recombines TRBV4-3 with TRBJ2-1; 7 bases line up with TRBD2. Germline-derived CDR1 and CDR2 are LGHNA and YSLEER. This CDR3 region has 17 residues. With V trimmed by 0 bases and J by 0 bases, 5 bases remained unmatched. CDR3 sequence reads: CASSQDRRTSSYNEQFF. CDR3 bases: TGCGCCAGCAGCCAAGATAGGAGGACTAGCTCCTACAATGAGCAGTTCTTC.

CDR3 bases: TGCAGTGCTAGGGTTGCGGGGATCTACAATGAGCAGTTCTTC. Its translation: CSARVAGIYNEQFF. V gene TRBV20-1 combines with J gene TRBJ2-1; possible D gene TRBD2, 6 bases. Trimming took off 3 bases at V and 3 bases at J, with 12 bases between the two ends. The length of the CDR3 is 14 residues. CDR1 is DFQATT and CDR2 is SNEGSKA in the germline V gene (reference sequence).

This clonotype has a single count. The chain employs TRBV3-1 and TRBJ2-7; 8 bases are a match to TRBD2. Germline values: CDR1 LGHDT, CDR2 YNNKEL (reference sequence). This CDR3 is built from 17 residues. V was clipped by 3 bases and J by 2 bases; unmatched bases: 12. The CDR3 here is CASSQGVSGDWAYEQYF. The CDR3 region has the DNA TGTGCCAGCAGCCAGGGAGTTAGCGGGGACTGGGCCTACGAGCAGTACTTC.

This clonotype was recorded a few times. CDR3 amino acids: CASSLWDTTYEQYF. The DNA for the CDR3 is TGTGCCAGCAGCTTATGGGACACCACCTACGAGCAGTACTTC. This sequence joins TRBV7-2 and TRBJ2-7; tentatively, D is TRBD1 (6 bases). CDR3 length equals 14 residues. The V end lost 2 bases, the J end lost 2 bases, and 10 bases lay between the germline ends. Germline CDR1 is SGHTA and CDR2 is FQGNSA.

This clonotype was counted between two and nine times. The chain joins TRBV2 to TRBJ1-4, with unresolved D. This CDR3 comprises 13 residues. Per the germline V gene, CDR1 is SNHLY and CDR2 is FYNNEI. V gave up 2 bases and J gave up 7 bases, with 8 bases separating them. This chain's CDR3 is CASSEFVTEKLFF. The CDR3 region has the DNA TGTGCCAGCAGTGAATTTGTCACTGAAAAACTGTTTTTT. The full variable domain, rest sourced from reference TRBV2 and TRBJ1-4, is EPEVTQTPSHQVTQMGQEVILRCVPISNHLYFYWYRQILGQKVEFLVSFYNNEISEKSEIFDDQFSVERPDGSNFTLKIRSTKLEDSAMYFCASSEFVTEKLFFGSGTQLSVL.

The chain has TRBV12-3 or TRBV12-4 and TRBJ1-2; 10 nucleotides line up with TRBD1. Trimming at V came to 1 base and at J to 5 bases, leaving 4 bases not matched to a gene. The length of the CDR3 is 15 residues. The CDR3 loop reads CASSLGRQGAYGYTF. In DNA form, the CDR3 reads TGTGCCAGCAGTTTAGGTCGACAGGGGGCGTATGGCTACACCTTC.

The chain carries TRBV11-2 and TRBJ2-4, with TRBD1 identical over 7 bases. Germline-derived CDR1 and CDR2 are SGHAT and FQNNGV. The CDR3 is 14 residues long. The J segment lost 4 bases and the V segment lost 3 bases, leaving 3 bases of the junction unmatched. DNA of the CDR3: TGTGCCAGCAGCTTTATACAGGGGAAAAACATTCAGTACTTC. This codes for CASSFIQGKNIQYF.

The J gene is TRBJ1-4, the V gene TRBV10-3; D remains ambiguous. The germline gives CDR1 ENHRY, CDR2 SYGVKD. Trimming cost V 3 bases and J 3 bases, with 5 bases left between them. The CDR3 is made up of 13 amino acids. This CDR3 is CAISEEPNEKLFF. In DNA form, the CDR3 reads TGTGCCATCAGTGAAGAGCCTAATGAAAAACTGTTTTTT.

This clonotype was seen a handful of times. The J gene is TRBJ2-1, the V gene TRBV9; 8 bases are shared with TRBD1. CDR1 and CDR2 from the germline V gene are SGDLS and YYNGEE. The trim removed 3 bases at V and 1 base at J, leaving 3 bases unmatched. The CDR3 is 15 residues long. Written as DNA, the CDR3 is TGTGCCAGCAGCGACACAGGGGGGTCCTACAATGAGCAGTTCTTC. Translating it yields CASSDTGGSYNEQFF.